The 32 T cell receptor beta chains below all came from one sample that was sequenced in a study of T cell clonotyping in hematopoietic cell transplantation. Time point here: recipient sample about 28 days before transplant, after cytoreduction. TCRdb's table, derived via immunoSEQ multiplex PCR, lists solely in-frame clones and lacks some. The profile covers around 80,000 clones, with less than 96% appearing a single time and roughly 1.8% taken by the ten largest. The sequences come from peripheral blood mononuclear cells, collected before stem cell transplant. These receptors came from a woman aged 50 to 60 with acute myeloid leukemia. Some clones in this sample may be carry-over from other donors' samples.

This clone appeared once. V gene TRBV5-1 combines with J gene TRBJ1-1; a weak D match, TRBD1 (5 bases). Germline V gives CDR1 SGHRS, CDR2 YFSETQ. This CDR3 is 16 amino acids long. V was clipped by 1 base and J by 1 base, with 14 bases between them. CDR3 in amino acids: CASSLIAGTQNTEAFF. DNA for the CDR3: TGCGCCAGCAGCTTGATTGCGGGGACCCAGAACACTGAAGCTTTCTTT.

The chain has TRBV14 and TRBJ1-1; D ambiguous. The CDR3 extends over 14 amino acids. V was cut by 0 bases and J by 8 bases, with 13 bases left in between. Germline V gene lookup returns CDR1 SGHDN and CDR2 FVKESK. CDR3 coding DNA: TGTGCCAGCAGCCAAGATTTGCAGCCCCGGGAAGCTTTCTTT. The encoded protein is CASSQDLQPREAFF.

CDR3 loop: CAWVKGAFYGYTF. The CDR3 nucleotides read TGTGCCTGGGTGAAGGGGGCGTTCTATGGCTACACCTTC. The chain recombines TRBV30 with TRBJ1-2, with 7 nucleotides matching TRBD1. Trimming took 5 bases from V and 4 from J; bases not matched to a gene: 7. The germline V gene has CDR1 GTSNPN and CDR2 SVGIG (reference sequence). This CDR3 comprises 13 residues.

This chain connects TRBV5-1 to TRBJ2-5, with D tentatively TRBD2 (6 bases). CDR3 length: 15 amino acids. Germline assignment: CDR1 SGHRS and CDR2 YFSETQ. V was shortened by 4 bases and J by 5 bases, with 18 bases between the two germline ends. This CDR3 reads CASSVYSGTEETQYF. CDR3 nucleotide sequence: TGCGCCAGCAGCGTGTACTCGGGGACTGAGGAGACCCAGTACTTC.

The chain carries TRBV19 and TRBJ1-1; TRBD1 is a possible D gene (5 bases). Germline loops: CDR1 LNHDA, CDR2 SQIVND (reference sequence). Trimming removed 1 base at V and 1 base at J, with 10 bases between. The CDR3 length is 15 residues. This chain's CDR3 is CASSIVARANTEAFF. In DNA, the CDR3 is TGTGCCAGTAGTATAGTAGCCAGGGCGAACACTGAAGCTTTCTTT.

This clone was recorded a few times. The rearrangement joins TRBV9 to TRBJ1-3; TRBD1 might be the D (5 bases). The ends were cut back, 0 bases at V and 3 bases at J, with 13 bases in the middle. Germline values: CDR1 SGDLS, CDR2 YYNGEE. CDR3 length: 16 residues. CDR3 residues: CASSVGGGGNGNTIYF. CDR3 DNA sequence: TGTGCCAGCAGCGTAGGGGGCGGAGGGAATGGAAACACCATATATTTT.

The V gene is TRBV14, the J gene TRBJ2-6; D perhaps matches TRBD1 (6 bases). Looked up from germline, CDR1 is SGHDN and CDR2 is FVKESK. The ends were cut back, 3 bases at V and 4 bases at J, with 13 bases in the middle. The CDR3 loop spans 16 amino acids. CDR3: CASSHAGVEGANVLTF. The CDR3, as DNA: TGTGCCAGCAGCCACGCAGGGGTCGAAGGGGCCAACGTCCTGACTTTC.

V and J are TRBV28 and TRBJ2-5; 10 bases are shared with TRBD2. V lost 5 bases to trimming and J lost 2 bases; unmatched junction nucleotides: 8. Per germline, CDR1 MDHEN and CDR2 SYDVKM. The CDR3 sequence is 16 residues long. CDR3 residues: CASSAISGRTQETQYF. The CDR3 DNA follows: TGTGCCAGCAGTGCTATTAGCGGGAGGACGCAAGAGACCCAGTACTTC.

The CDR3: CASSQVRLAGPYEQYF. CDR3 DNA sequence: TGCGCCAGCAGCCAAGTCCGTCTAGCGGGACCCTACGAGCAGTACTTC. The rearrangement links TRBV4-1 to TRBJ2-7; 9 nucleotides match TRBD2. V trimming: 1 base; J trimming: 2 bases; junction bases outside the gene matches: 6. The V gene's germline CDR1 is MGHRA and CDR2 YSYEKL. The CDR3 length is 16 residues.

V is TRBV11-2 and J is TRBJ1-1; D unclear. V dropped 4 bases and J dropped 7 bases, with 10 bases sitting between them. The length of the CDR3 is 12 residues. Per germline, CDR1 SGHAT and CDR2 FQNNGV. In DNA form, the CDR3 reads TGTGCCAGCAGCTCGCAAAGACGTGAAGCTTTCTTT. Protein: CASSSQRREAFF.

This chain links TRBV5-6 with TRBJ2-7, with 11 bases fitting TRBD2. The ends lost 4 bases at V and 2 bases at J; junction bases unmatched: 14. Per the germline V gene, CDR1 is SGHDT and CDR2 is YYEEEE. The CDR3 totals 18 residues. For the CDR3, the DNA is TGTGCCAGCAGCGTCCTAGCGGGAGGCTGGTGGGGAGCCTACGAGCAGTACTTC. This translates into CASSVLAGGWWGAYEQYF.

This chain uses TRBV2 with TRBJ1-1; D gene ambiguous. Looked up from germline, CDR1 is SNHLY and CDR2 is FYNNEI. This CDR3 is built from 13 residues. Between the trimmed V and J ends, which lost 2 bases and 8 bases, there was a span of 12 bases. CDR3 amino acids: CASSEYGPGEAFF. The CDR3, as DNA: TGTGCCAGCAGTGAATATGGACCGGGAGAAGCTTTCTTT.

The rearrangement joins TRBV19 to TRBJ2-1; 9 nucleotides align to TRBD2. V trimming: 3 bases; J trimming: 0 bases; junction bases outside the gene matches: 6. Germline V lookup: CDR1 LNHDA, CDR2 SQIVND (reference sequence). The CDR3 runs to 17 residues. CDR3 nucleotides: TGTGCCAGTAGTATCATCCTAGCGGGGAGCTCCTACAATGAGCAGTTCTTC. It translates to CASSIILAGSSYNEQFF.

This sequence joins TRBV29-1 and TRBJ2-7; D not certain. V lost 4 bases and J 5 bases, leaving 15 bases between the germline ends. This CDR3 has 13 residues. CDR1 and CDR2 (germline): SQVTM, ANQGSEA. The CDR3 sequence: CSVGRVESHEQYF. The CDR3 DNA sequence: TGCAGCGTTGGTCGGGTGGAATCCCACGAGCAGTACTTC.

V is TRBV5-1 and J is TRBJ2-2; the D gene is possibly TRBD1 (6 bases). Germline CDR1 SGHRS, CDR2 YFSETQ. CDR3 length equals 16 residues. With 1 base removed from V and 0 bases from J, the gap between germline ends came to 10 bases. CDR3 DNA: TGCGCCAGCAGCTTGAAGACAGGTACGAACACCGGGGAGCTGTTTTTT. It codes for CASSLKTGTNTGELFF.

Within the sample, this clone is medium-sized. The V and J genes are TRBV6-5 and TRBJ1-5; D gene unclear. There are 14 residues in the CDR3. The ends were cut back, 0 bases at V and 4 bases at J, with 7 bases in the middle. Germline CDR1 MNHEY, CDR2 SVGAGI. The CDR3, as DNA: TGTGCCAGCAGTTACTCGGGCCGAAATCAGCCCCAGCATTTT. This sequence encodes CASSYSGRNQPQHF.

V gene TRBV10-2 combines with J gene TRBJ1-5, with unresolved D. The germline CDR1 and CDR2 sequences are WSHSY and SAAADI. Trimming took off 4 bases at V and 7 bases at J, with 11 bases between the two ends. The CDR3 covers 13 residues. The CDR3 reads CASSGGINQPQHF. CDR3 in DNA: TGCGCCAGCAGTGGAGGCATAAACCAGCCCCAGCATTTT.

The chain uses TRBV28 and TRBJ1-2; 7 bases line up with TRBD1. The V segment lost 2 bases and the J segment 0 bases; nucleotides outside the gene matches: 6. The germline gives CDR1 MDHEN, CDR2 SYDVKM. This CDR3 contains 16 residues. DNA of the CDR3: TGTGCCAGCAGTTTAAGTCTAGGGGGCGCTAACTATGGCTACACCTTC. Residues: CASSLSLGGANYGYTF.

Written as DNA, the CDR3 is TGTGCCAGCAGCTTATTTGGGGTTTTCGAAAAACTGTTTTTT. Translation gives CASSLFGVFEKLFF. This chain uses TRBV13 with TRBJ1-4; no reliable D call. CDR1 and CDR2 (germline): PRHDT, FYEKMQ (reference sequence). V shed 2 bases and J shed 8 bases, with 12 bases lying between them. The CDR3 is 14 amino acids.

V is TRBV27 and J is TRBJ2-1; TRBD2 might be the D (6 bases). Germline V gives CDR1 MNHEY, CDR2 SMNVEV (reference sequence). This CDR3 contains 14 residues. Trimming took off 10 bases at V and 6 bases at J, with 19 bases between the two ends. CDR3 nucleotide sequence: TGTGCCACCATCTCCCGGGGGTCCCTCAATGAGCAGTTCTTC. Its translation is CATISRGSLNEQFF.

This chain joins TRBV28 and TRBJ2-1; a possible D gene is TRBD1 (6 bases). From germline, CDR1 is MDHEN and CDR2 SYDVKM. This CDR3 comprises 13 residues. V lost 5 bases and J 9 bases, leaving 14 bases between the germline ends. The CDR3 reads CASSPGTIREQFF. Here the CDR3 DNA reads TGTGCCAGCAGTCCCGGGACAATTCGTGAGCAGTTCTTC.

V is TRBV5-6 and J is TRBJ1-4; D is uncertain. V dropped 4 bases and J dropped 3 bases, with 10 bases sitting between them. The CDR3 runs to 14 residues. Germline-derived CDR1 and CDR2 are SGHDT and YYEEEE. CDR3 in amino acids: CASSPGTANEKLFF. Here the CDR3 DNA reads TGTGCCAGCAGCCCGGGCACCGCTAATGAAAAACTGTTTTTT. Variable domain in full (rest from reference TRBV5-6 and TRBJ1-4): DAGVTQSPTHLIKTRGQQVTLRCSPKSGHDTVSWYQQALGQGPQFIFQYYEEEERQRGNFPDRFSGHQFPNYSSELNVNALLLGDSALYLCASSPGTANEKLFFGSGTQLSVL.

This CDR3 is CASRSQEYYGYTF. The CDR3 DNA sequence: TGTGCCAGCAGAAGTCAGGAATACTATGGCTACACCTTC. This chain links TRBV25-1 with TRBJ1-2; unclear D gene. CDR1 and CDR2 (germline): MGHDK, SYGVNS. The CDR3 is 13 amino acids. V lost 6 bases to trimming and J lost 3 bases, with 11 bases between them.

The rearrangement uses TRBV7-9 and TRBJ1-6; D possibly corresponds to TRBD1 (5 bases). Trimming took 5 bases from V and 9 from J, leaving 17 bases between them. The CDR3 has 15 amino acids. Germline CDR1 and CDR2: SEHNR and FQNEAQ (reference sequence). This CDR3 reads CASSPSGVQASPLHF. CDR3 DNA sequence: TGTGCCAGCAGCCCCTCGGGGGTACAGGCTTCACCCCTCCACTTT.

The chain is built from TRBV7-2 and TRBJ1-5, with unresolved D. This CDR3 region has 12 residues. V was cut by 2 bases and J by 5 bases, with 4 bases left in between. CDR1 and CDR2 from the germline V gene are SGHTA and FQGNSA. The CDR3: CASSLLDQPQHF. The CDR3 nucleotides read TGTGCCAGCAGCTTACTGGATCAGCCCCAGCATTTT.

Note on this clone: Here the CDR3 omits its conserved ending phenylalanine or tryptophan, so a read error is the likely source. The DNA is left out, because the CDR3 cannot be placed on it with certainty; the CDR3 is given as TCRdb lists it. The chain recombines TRBV4-1 with TRBJ1-1. The germline CDR1 and CDR2 sequences are MGHRA and YSYEKL. The CDR3 numbers 10 amino acids, ends counted. The CDR3 loop reads CASSQGVWSY.

The chain uses TRBV19 and TRBJ2-2, with D possibly being TRBD1 or TRBD2 (5 bases each). The ends were cut back, 3 bases at V and 2 bases at J, with 7 bases in the middle. The CDR3 covers 14 residues. Germline loops: CDR1 LNHDA, CDR2 SQIVND (reference sequence). In DNA form, the CDR3 reads TGTGCCAGTAGTATGGGACCTAACACCGGGGAGCTGTTTTTT. The encoded protein is CASSMGPNTGELFF.

This chain connects TRBV19 to TRBJ2-5; TRBD2 agrees at 7 bases. The V and J ends lost 5 bases and 2 bases, in that order; junction bases with no gene match: 11. The germline V gene has CDR1 LNHDA and CDR2 SQIVND (reference sequence). The CDR3 spans 16 residues. This CDR3 reads CASSPSSLSGQETQYF. The DNA of the CDR3 is TGTGCCAGTAGTCCATCCTCCCTTAGCGGGCAAGAGACCCAGTACTTC.

The chain uses TRBV6-5 and TRBJ2-5; TRBD1 agrees at 10 bases. With 2 bases clipped from V and 5 bases from J, the junction kept 5 bases outside the gene matches. The CDR3 has 15 amino acids. The germline gives CDR1 MNHEY, CDR2 SVGAGI. The CDR3 sequence: CASSYLGQGMETQYF. CDR3 nucleotide sequence: TGTGCCAGCAGTTACCTGGGACAGGGGATGGAGACCCAGTACTTC.

The rearrangement links TRBV20-1 to TRBJ1-2; TRBD1 agrees at 10 bases. This CDR3 is built from 11 residues. After removal of 6 bases from V and 8 bases from J, the junction contained 3 bases not matched to a gene. Germline V gene lookup returns CDR1 DFQATT and CDR2 SNEGSKA (reference sequence). As DNA, the CDR3 is TGCAGTGCGAGGACAGGGGGAGGCTACACCTTC. It specifies CSARTGGGYTF.

The genes are TRBV25-1 and TRBJ1-4; possibly TRBD1 for D (5 bases). V was cut by 1 base and J by 11 bases, with 11 bases left in between. The germline V gene has CDR1 MGHDK and CDR2 SYGVNS. The CDR3 runs to 13 residues. In DNA, the CDR3 is TGTGCCAGCAGTGAATTTGGCAGGGATAAACTGTTTTTT. It encodes CASSEFGRDKLFF.

This clone appeared once. The genes are TRBV30 and TRBJ2-6, with TRBD1 as a possible D gene (6 bases). Germline V gives CDR1 GTSNPN, CDR2 SVGIG (reference sequence). The length of the CDR3 is 15 residues. V was trimmed by 4 bases and J by 1 base, leaving 11 bases between them. CDR3 in amino acids: CAWTATGSGANVLTF. The CDR3 DNA sequence: TGTGCCTGGACCGCTACAGGGTCTGGGGCCAACGTCCTGACTTTC.